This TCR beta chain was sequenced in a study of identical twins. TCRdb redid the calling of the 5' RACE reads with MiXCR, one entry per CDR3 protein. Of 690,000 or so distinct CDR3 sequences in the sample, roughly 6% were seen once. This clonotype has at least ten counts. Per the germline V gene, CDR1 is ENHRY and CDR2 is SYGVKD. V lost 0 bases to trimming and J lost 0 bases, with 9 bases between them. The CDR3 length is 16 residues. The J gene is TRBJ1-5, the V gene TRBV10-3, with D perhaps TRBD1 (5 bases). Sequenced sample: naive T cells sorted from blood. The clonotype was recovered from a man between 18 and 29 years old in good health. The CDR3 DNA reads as TGTGCCATCAGTGAGTCAGGGGTCGGTAGCAATCAGCCCCAGCATTTT. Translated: CAISESGVGSNQPQHF.